This TCR beta chain derives from a study of blood T cells in healthy people across ages. General observations from the study: Versus aged donors, long-lived donors had higher diversity and more naive CD4+ cells. Estimates drawn from one million T cells were deemed to understate diversity.

Primers used in a second PCR of roughly 6 to 11 cycles were a sample-barcoded 5' primer and a J-beta primer mix. From the 5' RACE reads, TCRdb called clonotypes with MiXCR, one entry per CDR3 protein. The repertoire holds about 1.1 million distinct CDR3 sequences, with about two fifths as singletons. In regard to this clonotype: Its antigen is unknown.

The sequenced material came from blood. This TCR was sampled from a young man in good health.

The CDR3 spells CASSRQGDTYNEQYF. The CDR3 nucleotides read TGTGCCAGCAGTAGGCAGGGTGACACCTACAATGAGCAGTACTTC. The chain recombines TRBV6-2 or TRBV6-3 with TRBJ2-1; D is possibly TRBD1 (5 bases). TRBJ2-7 matches the DNA end more closely, so the J call is doubtful. CDR1 is MNHEY and CDR2 is SVGEGT in the germline V gene. The CDR3 has 15 residues.